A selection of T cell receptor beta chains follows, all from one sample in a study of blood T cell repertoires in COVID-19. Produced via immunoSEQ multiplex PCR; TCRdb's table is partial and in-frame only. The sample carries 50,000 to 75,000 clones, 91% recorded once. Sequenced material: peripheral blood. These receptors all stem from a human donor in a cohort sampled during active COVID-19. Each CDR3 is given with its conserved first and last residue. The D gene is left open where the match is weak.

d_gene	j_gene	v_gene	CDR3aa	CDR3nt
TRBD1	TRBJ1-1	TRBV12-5	CASGLAPKQGSQMNTEAFF	TGTGCTAGTGGTTTGGCGCCCAAACAGGGGTCACAAATGAACACTGAAGCTTTCTTT
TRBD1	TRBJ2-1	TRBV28	CATGRGRNRYNEQFF	TGTGCCACCGGAAGGGGGCGCAACCGCTACAATGAGCAGTTCTTC
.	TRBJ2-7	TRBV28	CASIRRENPYEQYF	TGTGCCAGCATAAGGAGGGAAAATCCCTACGAGCAGTACTTC
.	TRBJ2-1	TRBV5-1	CASSSTSGAGYNEQFF	TGCGCCAGCAGCTCTACATCAGGGGCAGGGTACAATGAGCAGTTCTTC
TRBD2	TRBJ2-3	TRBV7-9	CASSLATSGMTDTQYF	TGTGCCAGCAGCTTAGCGACTAGCGGGATGACAGATACGCAGTATTTT
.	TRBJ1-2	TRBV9	CASSPRQRYGYTF	TGTGCCAGCAGCCCCAGACAGCGCTATGGCTACACCTTC
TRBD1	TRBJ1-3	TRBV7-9	CASSYRDSGNTIYF	TGTGCCAGCAGCTACCGGGACAGTGGAAACACCATATATTTT
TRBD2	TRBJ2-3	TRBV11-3	CASSPATSGSPDTQYF	TGTGCCAGCAGCCCCGCGACTAGCGGGAGCCCAGATACGCAGTATTTT
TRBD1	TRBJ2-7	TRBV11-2	CASSLGSGTAFYEQYF	TGTGCCAGCAGCTTAGGGTCAGGGACAGCCTTCTACGAGCAGTACTTC
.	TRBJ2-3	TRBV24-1	CATSQGIGTDTQYF	TGTGCCACCAGCCAGGGGATCGGCACAGATACGCAGTATTTT
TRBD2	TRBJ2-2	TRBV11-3	CASSLSGGETGELFF	TGTGCCAGCAGCTTAAGCGGGGGGGAGACCGGGGAGCTGTTTTTT
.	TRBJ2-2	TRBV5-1	CASSLVLVQADTGELFF	TGCGCCAGCAGCTTGGTATTAGTCCAGGCAGACACCGGGGAGCTGTTTTTT
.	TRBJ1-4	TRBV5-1	CASSLRLRGEKLFF	TGCGCCAGCAGCTTGCGACTGAGAGGTGAAAAACTGTTTTTT
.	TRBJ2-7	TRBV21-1	CASSGQGPSGYEQYF	TGTGCCAGCAGCGGACAGGGGCCCTCGGGCTACGAGCAGTACTTC
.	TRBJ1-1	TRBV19	CATAREGNTEAFF	TGTGCCACCGCCCGGGAGGGGAACACTGAAGCTTTCTTT
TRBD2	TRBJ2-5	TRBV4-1	CASSQWLAGGPETQYF	TGCGCCAGCAGCCAGTGGCTCGCGGGGGGGCCTGAGACCCAGTACTTC